The present T cell receptor beta chain was sequenced within a study of cytomegalovirus exposure and HLA in healthy donors. Primers included in the PCR were 60 Vbeta and 13 Jbeta primers. The table came from immunoSEQ multiplex PCR; TCRdb's copy has only in-frame clones and leaves some out. This listing includes tens of thousands of clones. J was trimmed by 6 bases and V by 2 bases; bases with no gene match: 17. Looked up from germline, CDR1 is SGHNT and CDR2 is YYREEE (reference sequence). The CDR3 loop spans 18 amino acids. Sequencing input: PBMCs. The V call is TRBV5-4, the J call TRBJ2-3; 8 bases align to TRBD1. The source of this sequence is a woman between 55 and 75 years old in good health and CMV-seropositive. The CDR3 bases are TGTGCCAGCAGCTTTCAGCGTGGGACAGGCCTCAAAGGGGATACGCAGTATTTT. Translated, it gives CASSFQRGTGLKGDTQYF.